These T cell receptor beta chains were read from a single sample in a study of neurological immune-mediated disorders. TCRdb passed the 5' RACE reads through MiXCR, listing each CDR3 protein once. The sample holds approximately 44,000 distinct CDR3 sequences; approximately 6.2% are singletons and the top ten take less than 1.5%. The sample comprised CD4+ T cells from blood. These receptors were collected from a young woman with multiple sclerosis. The CDR3 runs from the conserved cysteine through the conserved F or W. Each record gives: V gene, clone size, J gene, D gene, CDR3 DNA, CDR3 protein. A D gene is named only where the DNA matches it firmly. The size field is filled for only some rows; it gives once, few, many or a size class.

V: TRBV5-4; size: many; J: TRBJ2-2; D: .; DNA: TGTGCCAGCAGCTTGGTGGGCCAGATCAGCACCGGGGAGCTGTTTTTT; CDR3: CASSLVGQISTGELFF
V: TRBV6-5; size: .; J: TRBJ2-2; D: .; DNA: TGTGCCAGCAGTTACCAGTCTTTAGGCACCGGGGAGCTGTTTTTT; CDR3: CASSYQSLGTGELFF
V: TRBV10-3; size: few; J: TRBJ1-1; D: .; DNA: TGTGCCATCAGTGAGTCACGCAGGAGTTCCATTTTGGCTTTCTTT; CDR3: CAISESRRSSILAFF
V: TRBV11-2; size: .; J: TRBJ2-5; D: .; DNA: TGTGCCAGCAGCTTCCAGGGCGTAAACCAAGAGACCCAGTACTTC; CDR3: CASSFQGVNQETQYF
V: TRBV5-4; size: .; J: TRBJ2-4; D: .; DNA: TGTGCCAGCAGCGAGAGCGGCATTCAGTACTTC; CDR3: CASSESGIQYF
V: TRBV20-1; size: many; J: TRBJ2-5; D: .; DNA: TGCAGTGCTAGTGGCCTTCTGGAGACCCAGTACTTC; CDR3: CSASGLLETQYF
V: TRBV6-1; size: many; J: TRBJ1-4; D: .; DNA: TGTGCCAGTGGGCCGCTAAGTAATGAAAAACTGTTTTTT; CDR3: CASGPLSNEKLFF
V: TRBV10-3; size: medium-sized; J: TRBJ1-6; D: .; DNA: TGTGCCATCAGCGGTACAGGGTTACTGCTCCACTTT; CDR3: CAISGTGLLLHF
V: TRBV3-1; size: many; J: TRBJ1-3; D: TRBD1; DNA: TGTGCCAGCAGCCGGCACTCGGGACAGATAAACACCATATATTTT; CDR3: CASSRHSGQINTIYF
V: TRBV15; size: many; J: TRBJ2-5; D: .; DNA: TGTGCCACCAGCAGAAATAGAAGGCAAGAGACCCAGTACTTC; CDR3: CATSRNRRQETQYF
V: TRBV29-1; size: many; J: TRBJ1-1; D: TRBD1; DNA: TGCAGCGTTGACCACAGGGGGGGCACTGAAGCTTTCTTT; CDR3: CSVDHRGGTEAFF
V: TRBV7-8; size: many; J: TRBJ1-6; D: .; DNA: TGTGCCAGCAGCTTAGGGCGCGTCAGAGAATATAATTCACCCCTCCACTTT; CDR3: CASSLGRVREYNSPLHF
V: TRBV20-1; size: many; J: TRBJ1-2; D: TRBD1; DNA: TGCAGTGCCATCCGGGACAGCACTAACTATGGCTACACCTTC; CDR3: CSAIRDSTNYGYTF
V: TRBV20-1; size: many; J: TRBJ1-2; D: .; DNA: TGCAGTGCTAGAGCGTCACAGGGTCGAGTCTACACCTTC; CDR3: CSARASQGRVYTF
V: TRBV28; size: many; J: TRBJ2-7; D: TRBD1; DNA: TGTGCCAGCTCATATCCGGGACAGGGCTACGAGCAGTACTTC; CDR3: CASSYPGQGYEQYF
V: TRBV20-1; size: many; J: TRBJ2-2; D: .; DNA: TGCAGTGCTAGGGAGAATTACGCCGGGGAGCTGTTTTTT; CDR3: CSARENYAGELFF
V: TRBV4-2; size: many; J: TRBJ2-7; D: .; DNA: TGTGCCAGCAGCCAGAGCGGGACAGGACTTTACGAGCAGTACTTC; CDR3: CASSQSGTGLYEQYF
V: TRBV20-1; size: many; J: TRBJ1-1; D: .; DNA: TGCAGTACAAGGGGAGGGAGGAACACTGAAGCTTTCTTT; CDR3: CSTRGGRNTEAFF
V: TRBV20-1; size: many; J: TRBJ2-3; D: TRBD2; DNA: TGCAGTGCTAGAGTCCCGACTAGCGGGGTGGTAGATACGCAGTATTTT; CDR3: CSARVPTSGVVDTQYF
V: TRBV20-1; size: many; J: TRBJ1-4; D: .; DNA: TGCAGTGCTAGTACAGGGCTTTCTAATGAAAAACTGTTTTTT; CDR3: CSASTGLSNEKLFF
V: TRBV12-3/TRBV12-4; size: many; J: TRBJ2-3; D: TRBD2; DNA: TGTGCCAGCCGCTCTCTCCTTGGCGGGGGGGAAACAGATACGCAGTATTTT; CDR3: CASRSLLGGGETDTQYF
V: TRBV4-2; size: many; J: TRBJ1-2; D: .; DNA: TGTGCCAGCAGCCAAGTTCGGCAGGGAATCTATGGCTACACCTTC; CDR3: CASSQVRQGIYGYTF
V: TRBV7-2; size: many; J: TRBJ2-1; D: .; DNA: TGTGCCAGCAGCCCAATTGCCCTCTCCCAGGGGATACTCTATGAGCAGTTCTTC; CDR3: CASSPIALSQGILYEQFF
V: TRBV7-2; size: many; J: TRBJ2-1; D: .; DNA: TGTGCCAGCAGCTTAGCGGACCGATACAATGAGCAGTTCTTC; CDR3: CASSLADRYNEQFF
V: TRBV10-1; size: many; J: TRBJ2-1; D: .; DNA: TGCGCCAGCAGTGGGGGAGTTACAGGGAACTCCTACAATGAGCAGTTCTTC; CDR3: CASSGGVTGNSYNEQFF
V: TRBV5-1; size: many; J: TRBJ1-4; D: TRBD1; DNA: TGCGCCAGCAGCTTACAGGGGGCTGGTGAAAAACTGTTTTTT; CDR3: CASSLQGAGEKLFF
V: TRBV29-1; size: .; J: TRBJ1-2; D: .; DNA: TGCAGCGTTGAAGAGTTCCCGGGGCGCGGGTATGGCTACACCTTC; CDR3: CSVEEFPGRGYGYTF
V: TRBV20-1; size: .; J: TRBJ2-3; D: TRBD2; DNA: TGCAGTGCAAGGGGACTAGCGGGAGTGTCAGATACGCAGTATTTT; CDR3: CSARGLAGVSDTQYF
V: TRBV5-1; size: many; J: TRBJ1-1; D: TRBD1; DNA: TGCGCCAGCAGCTTCGGGACAGGGCGTAGTGACACTGAAGCTTTCTTT; CDR3: CASSFGTGRSDTEAFF
V: TRBV6-5; size: many; J: TRBJ2-6; D: .; DNA: TGTGCCAGCTCGAGAAGCTCTGGGGCCAACGTCCTGACTTTC; CDR3: CASSRSSGANVLTF
V: TRBV20-1; size: many; J: TRBJ2-1; D: .; DNA: TGCAGTGCATCCGGGACACGCAATGAGCAGTTCTTC; CDR3: CSASGTRNEQFF